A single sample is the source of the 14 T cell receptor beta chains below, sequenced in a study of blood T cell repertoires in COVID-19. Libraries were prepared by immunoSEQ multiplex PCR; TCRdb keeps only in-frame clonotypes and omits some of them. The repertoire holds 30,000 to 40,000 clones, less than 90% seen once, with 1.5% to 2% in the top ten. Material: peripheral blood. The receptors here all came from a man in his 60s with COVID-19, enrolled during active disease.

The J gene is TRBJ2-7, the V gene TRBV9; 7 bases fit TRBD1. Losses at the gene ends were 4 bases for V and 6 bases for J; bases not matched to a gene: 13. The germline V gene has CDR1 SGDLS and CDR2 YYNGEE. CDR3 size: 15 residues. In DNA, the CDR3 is TGTGCCAGCAGCTCGGGCACAGGGGAAGTAATCGAGCAGTACTTC. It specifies CASSSGTGEVIEQYF.

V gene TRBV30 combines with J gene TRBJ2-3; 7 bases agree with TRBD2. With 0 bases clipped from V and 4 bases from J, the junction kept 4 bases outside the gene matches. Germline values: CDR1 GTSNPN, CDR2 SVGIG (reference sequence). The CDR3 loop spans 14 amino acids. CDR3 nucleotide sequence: TGTGCCTGGAGTGTAGAGGGAGGGCCAGATACGCAGTATTTT. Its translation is CAWSVEGGPDTQYF.

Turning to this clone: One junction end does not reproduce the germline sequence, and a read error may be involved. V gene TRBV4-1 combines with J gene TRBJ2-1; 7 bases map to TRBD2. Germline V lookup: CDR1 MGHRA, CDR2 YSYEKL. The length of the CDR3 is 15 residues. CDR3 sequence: CARSRGGERYNEQFF. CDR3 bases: TGCGCCCGCAGCCGGGGAGGGGAGCGCTACAATGAGCAGTTCTTC.

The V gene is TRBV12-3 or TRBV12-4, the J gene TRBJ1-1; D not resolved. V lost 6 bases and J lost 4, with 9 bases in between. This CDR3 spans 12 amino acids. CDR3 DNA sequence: TGTGCCAGCAGGAAGGGAGGCACTGAAGCTTTCTTT. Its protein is CASRKGGTEAFF.

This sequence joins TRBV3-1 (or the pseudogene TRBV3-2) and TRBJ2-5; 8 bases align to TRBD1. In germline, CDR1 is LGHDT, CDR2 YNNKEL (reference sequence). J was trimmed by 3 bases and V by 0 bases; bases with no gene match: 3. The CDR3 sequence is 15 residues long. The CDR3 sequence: CASSQDRGREETQYF. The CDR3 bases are TGTGCCAGCAGCCAAGACAGGGGGCGCGAAGAGACCCAGTACTTC.

The CDR3 protein is CATSRDRGAYTEAFF. CDR3 coding DNA: TGTGCCACCAGCAGAGATCGGGGGGCTTACACTGAAGCTTTCTTT. The chain carries TRBV15 and TRBJ1-1, with TRBD1 as a possible D gene (6 bases). The germline V and J ends were trimmed by 0 bases and 3 bases, with 11 bases remaining between them. This CDR3 has 15 residues. Germline V gives CDR1 LNHNV, CDR2 YYDKDF (reference sequence). The full variable domain, its missing parts supplied by reference TRBV15 and TRBJ1-1, is DAMVIQNPRYQVTQFGKPVTLSCSQTLNHNVMYWYQQKSSQAPKLLFHYYDKDFNNEADTPDNFQSRRPNTSFCFLDIRSPGLGDTAMYLCATSRDRGAYTEAFFGQGTRLTVV.

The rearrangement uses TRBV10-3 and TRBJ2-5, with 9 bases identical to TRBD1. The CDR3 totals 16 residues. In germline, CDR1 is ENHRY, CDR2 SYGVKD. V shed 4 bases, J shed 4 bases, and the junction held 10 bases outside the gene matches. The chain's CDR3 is CAISGPGTGIGETQYF. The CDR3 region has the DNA TGTGCCATCAGTGGACCCGGGACAGGGATAGGAGAGACCCAGTACTTC.

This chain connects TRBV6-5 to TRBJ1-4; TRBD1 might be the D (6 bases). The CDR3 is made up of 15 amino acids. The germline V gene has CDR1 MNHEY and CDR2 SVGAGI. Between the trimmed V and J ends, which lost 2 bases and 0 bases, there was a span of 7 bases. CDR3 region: CASSYDRTTNEKLFF. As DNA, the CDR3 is TGTGCCAGCAGTTACGACAGGACAACTAATGAAAAACTGTTTTTT.

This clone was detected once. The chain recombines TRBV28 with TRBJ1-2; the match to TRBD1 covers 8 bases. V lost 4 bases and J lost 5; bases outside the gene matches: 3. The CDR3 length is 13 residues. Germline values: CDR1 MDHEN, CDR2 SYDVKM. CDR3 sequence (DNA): TGTGCCAGCAGTTCGGGACAGGATTATGGCTACACCTTC. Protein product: CASSSGQDYGYTF.

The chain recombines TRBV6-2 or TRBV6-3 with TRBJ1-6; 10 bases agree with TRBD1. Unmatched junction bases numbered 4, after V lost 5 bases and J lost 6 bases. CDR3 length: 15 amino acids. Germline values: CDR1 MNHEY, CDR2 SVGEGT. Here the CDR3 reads CASSKRTGGNSPLHF. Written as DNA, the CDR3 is TGTGCCAGCAGTAAGCGGACAGGGGGTAATTCACCCCTCCACTTT.

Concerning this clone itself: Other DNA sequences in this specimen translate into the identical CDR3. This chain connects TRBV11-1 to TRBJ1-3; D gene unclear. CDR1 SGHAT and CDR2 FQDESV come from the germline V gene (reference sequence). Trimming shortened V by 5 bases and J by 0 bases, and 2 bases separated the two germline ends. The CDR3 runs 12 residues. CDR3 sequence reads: CASSLSGNTIYF. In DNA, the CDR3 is TGTGCCAGCAGCCTCTCTGGAAACACCATATATTTT.

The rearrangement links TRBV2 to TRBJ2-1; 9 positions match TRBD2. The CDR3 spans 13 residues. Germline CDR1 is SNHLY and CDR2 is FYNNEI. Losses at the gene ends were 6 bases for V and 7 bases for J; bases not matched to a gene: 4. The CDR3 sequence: CASRASGMNEQFF. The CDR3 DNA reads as TGTGCCAGCAGGGCTAGCGGGATGAATGAGCAGTTCTTC.

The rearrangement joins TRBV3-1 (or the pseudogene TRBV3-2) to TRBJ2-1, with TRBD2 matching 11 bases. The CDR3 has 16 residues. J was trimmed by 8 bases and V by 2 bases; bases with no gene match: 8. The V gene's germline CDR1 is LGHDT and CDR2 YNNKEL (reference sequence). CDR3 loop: CASSQNPGTSGYEQFF. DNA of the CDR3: TGTGCCAGCAGCCAAAATCCGGGGACTAGCGGATATGAGCAGTTCTTC.

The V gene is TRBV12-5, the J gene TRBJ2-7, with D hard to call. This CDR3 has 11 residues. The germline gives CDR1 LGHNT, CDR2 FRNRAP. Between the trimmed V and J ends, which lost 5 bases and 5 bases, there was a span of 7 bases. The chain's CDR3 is CASGLRNEQYF. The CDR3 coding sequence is TGTGCTAGTGGTCTCCGTAACGAGCAGTACTTC.